The 7 T cell receptor beta chains below come from one sample, sequenced in a study of cytomegalovirus exposure and HLA in healthy donors. The PCR made use of 60 Vbeta and 13 Jbeta primers. Using immunoSEQ multiplex PCR, the repertoire was profiled, and TCRdb retains in-frame clones only, with some absent. The listing contains just under 65,000 clones. Sequenced: PBMCs. These receptors were obtained from a boy younger than 18 in good health and CMV-seronegative.

This sequence joins TRBV5-6 and TRBJ1-1; D unresolved. Germline CDR1 reads SGHDT; CDR2 reads YYEEEE. The CDR3 loop spans 13 amino acids. Trimming left V 1 base short and J 4 bases short, with 8 bases between. The CDR3 coding sequence is TGTGCCAGCAGCTTGAGGAGAGGCACTGAAGCTTTCTTT. Translating gives CASSLRRGTEAFF.

The chain is built from TRBV4-3 and TRBJ2-2; 7 bases align to TRBD2. The CDR3 length is 19 residues. V lost 1 base, J lost 6 bases, and 17 bases stayed unmatched. Germline-derived CDR1 and CDR2 are LGHNA and YSLEER. The CDR3 DNA is TGCGCCAGCAGCCAAGGGCCCGCCCGTAGCGGGCGTGGTTCCGGGGAGCTGTTTTTT. Translation gives CASSQGPARSGRGSGELFF.

J is TRBJ2-1 and V is TRBV11-3, with D tentatively TRBD1 (7 bases). The CDR3 extends over 15 amino acids. Trimming took 2 bases from V and 7 from J, leaving 15 bases between them. Germline lookup yields CDR1 SGHNT and CDR2 YENEEA. CDR3 sequence (DNA): TGTGCCAGCAGCTTATGGACAGGAGGGGAAAATGAGCAGTTCTTC. The encoded protein is CASSLWTGGENEQFF. Drawing the rest from reference TRBV11-3 and TRBJ2-1, the complete variable domain is EAGVVQSPRYKIIEKKQPVAFWCNPISGHNTLYWYLQNLGQGPELLIRYENEEAVDDSQLPKDRFSAERLKGVDSTLKIQPAELGDSAVYLCASSLWTGGENEQFFGPGTRLTVL.

Remarks on this clone: This same CDR3 is encoded by further DNA sequences in the sample. The rearrangement links TRBV30 to TRBJ1-1, with D possibly being TRBD1 (6 bases). The CDR3 length is 13 residues. V was cut by 4 bases and J by 0 bases, with 9 bases left in between. Germline loops: CDR1 GTSNPN, CDR2 SVGIG (reference sequence). CDR3: CAWTRGMNTEAFF. CDR3 bases: TGTGCCTGGACCAGGGGTATGAACACTGAAGCTTTCTTT.

V and J are TRBV10-3 and TRBJ2-7, with D perhaps TRBD2 (5 bases). The germline CDR1 and CDR2 sequences are ENHRY and SYGVKD. With 7 bases removed from V and 3 bases from J, the gap between germline ends came to 19 bases. The CDR3 has 15 residues. The CDR3: CAITKDRLTLYEQYF. The CDR3 bases are TGTGCCATCACAAAGGACCGACTAACCCTCTACGAGCAGTACTTC.

The chain recombines TRBV7-8 with TRBJ1-2; TRBD1 might be the D (6 bases). The V end was cut by 5 bases, the J end by 0 bases, with 13 bases between. Per the germline V gene, CDR1 is SGHVS and CDR2 is FQNEAQ. The CDR3 loop spans 15 amino acids. The CDR3 region has the DNA TGTGCCAGCAGCCCGGGACATTTATCTAACTATGGCTACACCTTC. Translated: CASSPGHLSNYGYTF.

The CDR3 is CASSGTGGEKGEQYF. The CDR3, as DNA: TGTGCCAGTAGTGGGACAGGGGGCGAAAAGGGCGAGCAGTACTTC. The chain is built from TRBV19 and TRBJ2-7, with 12 bases identical to TRBD1. The germline gives CDR1 LNHDA, CDR2 SQIVND (reference sequence). Unmatched junction bases numbered 8, after V lost 5 bases and J lost 6 bases. The CDR3 has 15 residues.